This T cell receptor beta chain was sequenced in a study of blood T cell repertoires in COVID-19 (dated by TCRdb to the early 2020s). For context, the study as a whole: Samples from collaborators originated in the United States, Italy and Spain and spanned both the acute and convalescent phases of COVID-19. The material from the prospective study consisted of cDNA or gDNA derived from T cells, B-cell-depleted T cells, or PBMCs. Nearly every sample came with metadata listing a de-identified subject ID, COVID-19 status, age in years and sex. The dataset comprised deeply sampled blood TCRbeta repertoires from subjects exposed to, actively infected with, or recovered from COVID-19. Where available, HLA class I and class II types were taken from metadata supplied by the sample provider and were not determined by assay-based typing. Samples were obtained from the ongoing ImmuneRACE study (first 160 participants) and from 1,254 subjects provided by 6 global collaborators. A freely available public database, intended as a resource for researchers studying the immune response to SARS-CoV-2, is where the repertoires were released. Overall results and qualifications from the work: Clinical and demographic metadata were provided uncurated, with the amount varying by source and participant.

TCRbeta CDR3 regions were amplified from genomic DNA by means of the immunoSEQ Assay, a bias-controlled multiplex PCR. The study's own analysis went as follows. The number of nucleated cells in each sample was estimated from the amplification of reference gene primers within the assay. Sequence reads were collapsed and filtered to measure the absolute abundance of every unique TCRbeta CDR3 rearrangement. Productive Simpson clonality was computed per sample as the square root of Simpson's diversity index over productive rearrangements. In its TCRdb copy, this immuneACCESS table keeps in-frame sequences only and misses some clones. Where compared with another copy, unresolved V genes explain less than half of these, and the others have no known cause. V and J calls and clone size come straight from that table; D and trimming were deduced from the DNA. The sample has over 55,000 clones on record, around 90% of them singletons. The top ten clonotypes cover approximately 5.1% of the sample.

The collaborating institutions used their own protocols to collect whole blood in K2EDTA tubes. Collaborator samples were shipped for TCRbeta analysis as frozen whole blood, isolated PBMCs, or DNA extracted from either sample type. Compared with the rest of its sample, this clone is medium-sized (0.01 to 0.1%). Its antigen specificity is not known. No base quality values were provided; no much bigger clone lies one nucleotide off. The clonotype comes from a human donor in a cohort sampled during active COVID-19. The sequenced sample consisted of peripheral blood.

The CDR3 is CASSAQHRGADDRSYNEQFF. At the DNA level, the sequence is TGTGCCAGCAGCGCTCAACACAGGGGGGCGGACGACCGCTCCTACAATGAGCAGTTCTTC. Recombination connected TRBV9 to TRBJ2-1; TRBD1 fits 8 bases in the junction. V is cut back by 3 bases and J by 0 bases, with 17 bases in the junction unmatched. From the germline V gene, CDR1 is SGDLS and CDR2 is YYNGEE. Taken from cysteine to phenylalanine, the CDR3 has 20 residues. This entry keeps only the CDR3 DNA: 60 bases, framed from base 1.